The 26 T cell receptor beta chains listed next were all sequenced from one sample in a study of human T cells and chemical hapten exposure. The time point is: patch test 2, 6 weeks after DPC sensitization. Treatment reported: therapeutic diphenylcyclopropenone sensitization with weekly scalp DPC. Each CDR3 protein gets one entry after TCRdb re-called the RACE reads with MiXCR. The sample consists of about 40,000 distinct CDR3 sequences, 8.9% of them appearing once. This specimen was whole blood, taken in connection with sensitization to the hapten diphenylcyclopropenone (DPC). All receptors derive from a woman in her forties with alopecia areata. Some clones in this sample may be carry-over from other donors' samples.

This clonotype appeared many times. This chain uses TRBV5-1 with TRBJ2-5, with TRBD1 matching 7 bases. Trimming took 0 bases from V and 5 from J; bases not matched to a gene: 10. Germline assignment: CDR1 SGHRS and CDR2 YFSETQ. The CDR3 contains 16 residues. CDR3 nucleotides: TGCGCCAGCAGCTTGGGACAAGGGGGCGCCGGGGAGACCCAGTACTTC. This gives the protein CASSLGQGGAGETQYF. The variable domain in full, completed from reference TRBV5-1 and TRBJ2-5, reads KAGVTQTPRYLIKTRGQQVTLSCSPISGHRSVSWYQQTPGQGLQFLFEYFSETQRNKGNFPGRFSGRQFSNSRSEMNVSTLELGDSALYLCASSLGQGGAGETQYFGPGTRLLVL.

This clonotype occurred many times. The V call is TRBV2, the J call TRBJ2-3; no clear D gene. The CDR3 sequence is 11 residues long. Germline V gives CDR1 SNHLY, CDR2 FYNNEI. The V end was cut by 4 bases, the J end by 4 bases, with 3 bases between. CDR3 DNA: TGTGCCAGCAGTGTGTCAGATACGCAGTATTTT. It is translated as CASSVSDTQYF.

This clonotype was seen many times. The rearrangement links TRBV30 to TRBJ2-7; 9 bases fit TRBD1. The V gene's germline CDR1 is GTSNPN and CDR2 SVGIG (reference sequence). CDR3 length: 12 residues. V lost 4 bases to trimming and J lost 4 bases; unmatched junction nucleotides: 2. The DNA of the CDR3 is TGTGCCTGGAAGGACAGGGGTTACGAGCAGTACTTC. Its protein product is CAWKDRGYEQYF.

This clonotype was detected ten times or more. The rearrangement joins TRBV7-3 to TRBJ2-7, with TRBD1 matching over 11 bases. Germline lookup yields CDR1 SGHTA and CDR2 FQGTGA. This CDR3 spans 17 amino acids. The trim removed 2 bases at V and 1 base at J, leaving 7 bases unmatched. CDR3 sequence (DNA): TGTGCCAGCAGCTTAGGGACAGGGGGATCTACATCCTACGAGCAGTACTTC. Translation gives CASSLGTGGSTSYEQYF.

This clonotype was detected once. One end of the junction does not line up with germline, which may come from a read error. The gene calls are TRBV5-6 and TRBJ1-2; no definite D call. Germline V gene data show CDR1 as SGHDT and CDR2 as YYEEEE. CDR3 length: 14 amino acids. CDR3 nucleotide sequence: TGTCCCAGCAGCTTGGCTCGGGAGTACTATGGCTACACCTTC. Translation: CPSSLAREYYGYTF. Full variable domain (remainder filled in from reference TRBV5-6 and TRBJ1-2): DAGVTQSPTHLIKTRGQQVTLRCSPKSGHDTVSWYQQALGQGPQFIFQYYEEEERQRGNFPDRFSGHQFPNYSSELNVNALLLGDSALYLCPSSLAREYYGYTFGSGTRLTVV.

This clonotype was seen repeatedly, ten times or more. The V gene is TRBV25-1, the J gene TRBJ2-5, with 9 bases identical to TRBD1. V was pared by 5 bases and J by 2 bases, with 6 bases of the junction left unmatched. The CDR3 covers 15 residues. Germline V gene lookup returns CDR1 MGHDK and CDR2 SYGVNS. The CDR3, as DNA: TGTGCCAGCAGTCCCGTGGGACAGGGACAAGAGACCCAGTACTTC. Encoded protein: CASSPVGQGQETQYF.

The chain couples TRBV29-1 to TRBJ2-2; D unclear. Trimming cost V 5 bases and J 7 bases, with 8 bases left between them. This CDR3 comprises 11 residues. Germline V gene data show CDR1 as SQVTM and CDR2 as ANQGSEA. The CDR3 spells CSVLENGELFF. The DNA of the CDR3 is TGCAGCGTTCTTGAGAACGGGGAGCTGTTTTTT.

The chain joins TRBV11-3 to TRBJ2-3; either TRBD1 or TRBD2 may supply D (5 bases each). Looked up from germline, CDR1 is SGHNT and CDR2 is YENEEA. There are 16 residues in the CDR3. Trimming took 1 base from V and 5 from J, leaving 16 bases between them. The CDR3: CASSLGGSGTQDTQYF. For the CDR3, the DNA is TGTGCCAGCAGCTTAGGGGGGTCGGGGACCCAAGATACGCAGTATTTT.

The V call is TRBV7-8, the J call TRBJ2-2; tentative D call: TRBD2 (6 bases). Germline V gene lookup returns CDR1 SGHVS and CDR2 FQNEAQ. The CDR3 length is 17 residues. V lost 1 base and J 2 bases, leaving 14 bases between the germline ends. CDR3 nucleotides: TGTGCCAGCAGCTTAGTTCGCGGGGACCAAAACACCGGGGAGCTGTTTTTT. This codes for CASSLVRGDQNTGELFF.

This clonotype was found many times. The chain recombines TRBV20-1 with TRBJ1-2; the D gene is possibly TRBD1 (5 bases). Trimming cost V 6 bases and J 8 bases, with 25 bases left between them. The CDR3 covers 15 residues. Germline V CDR1 and CDR2: DFQATT, SNEGSKA (reference sequence). CDR3 in amino acids: CSANAPGRLKLGYTF. The CDR3 DNA reads as TGCAGTGCAAACGCACCGGGACGGCTAAAGCTCGGCTACACCTTC.

This clonotype was seen at least ten times. The chain is built from TRBV7-2 and TRBJ2-3; D is undetermined. V was cut by 1 base and J by 1 base, with 6 bases left in between. This CDR3 spans 14 amino acids. Per germline, CDR1 SGHTA and CDR2 FQGNSA. For the CDR3, the DNA is TGTGCCAGCAGCTTAGGAACAGGCACAGATACGCAGTATTTT. Amino acids: CASSLGTGTDTQYF. Full variable domain (remainder filled in from reference TRBV7-2 and TRBJ2-3): GAGVSQSPSNKVTEKGKDVELRCDPISGHTALYWYRQSLGQGLEFLIYFQGNSAPDKSGLPSDRFSAERTGGSVSTLTIQRTQQEDSAVYLCASSLGTGTDTQYFGPGTRLTVL.

This clonotype was found many times. The chain joins TRBV29-1 to TRBJ2-7; tentative D call: TRBD2 (6 bases). Trimming took off 6 bases at V and 0 bases at J, with 15 bases between the two ends. The CDR3 consists of 14 residues. From germline, CDR1 is SQVTM and CDR2 ANQGSEA. The DNA for the CDR3 is TGCAGCGTCGATACGGGGGTTAGCTCCTACGAGCAGTACTTC. This codes for CSVDTGVSSYEQYF.

Many counts were recorded for this clonotype. This chain connects TRBV6-6 to TRBJ2-7; 7 nucleotides match TRBD1. Germline values: CDR1 MNHNY, CDR2 SVGAGI (reference sequence). CDR3 size: 14 residues. The V segment lost 3 bases and the J segment 6 bases; nucleotides outside the gene matches: 8. CDR3 DNA: TGTGCCAGCAGTTATAGGATAGGGGGCTCCGAGCAGTACTTC. Protein: CASSYRIGGSEQYF.

This clonotype was seen ten or more times. The chain couples TRBV20-1 to TRBJ2-3; D remains unclear. CDR1 DFQATT and CDR2 SNEGSKA come from the germline V gene (reference sequence). V lost 0 bases and J lost 6, with 4 bases in between. CDR3 length: 11 residues. The CDR3 spells CSARDYDTQYF. DNA for the CDR3: TGCAGTGCTAGAGATTACGATACGCAGTATTTT.

This clonotype was detected ten times or more. V usage is TRBV4-1 and J usage is TRBJ1-1; D uncertain. The CDR3 contains 13 residues. The V end lost 3 bases, the J end lost 1 base, and 6 bases lay between the germline ends. In germline, CDR1 is MGHRA, CDR2 YSYEKL. The CDR3 spells CASSQGANTEAFF. The CDR3 coding sequence is TGCGCCAGCAGCCAGGGAGCGAACACTGAAGCTTTCTTT.

This clonotype was observed a handful of times. Possible read error: a much larger clone is one base away. The chain's CDR3 is CASSPGGLVGDYEQYF. In nucleotides, the CDR3 is TGTGCCAGCAGCCCAGGGGGACTAGTGGGGGACTACGAGCAGTACTTC. This sequence joins TRBV7-7 and TRBJ2-7, with D maybe TRBD2 (8 bases). V lost 5 bases and J 3 bases, leaving 20 bases between the germline ends. There are 16 residues in the CDR3. Germline V gene sequence: CDR1 SSHAT, CDR2 FNYEAQ (reference sequence).

This clonotype was seen repeatedly, ten times or more. The chain recombines TRBV12-3 or TRBV12-4 with TRBJ2-1, with 8 bases that match TRBD1. The V gene end was trimmed by 8 bases and the J gene end by 12 bases; junction bases not matched to a gene: 18. The CDR3 consists of 15 residues. CDR3 protein: CASRSAGGRVEGQFF. For the CDR3, the DNA is TGTGCCAGCCGTTCGGCAGGGGGCCGAGTTGAAGGGCAGTTCTTC.

This sequence joins TRBV5-6 and TRBJ2-3; 8 bases align to TRBD1. V lost 8 bases, J lost 4 bases, and 6 bases stayed unmatched. The CDR3 length is 13 residues. Germline V gives CDR1 SGHDT, CDR2 YYEEEE. The CDR3 sequence: CASTGQGADTQYF. CDR3 coding DNA: TGTGCCAGTACCGGACAGGGAGCAGATACGCAGTATTTT.

The sample holds many counts of this clonotype. CDR3 nucleotides: TGTGCCAGCAGCTTAGGCGAGTTGGGGGACAAAGACAATGAGCAGTTCTTC. Encoded protein: CASSLGELGDKDNEQFF. The chain carries TRBV7-2 and TRBJ2-1; D may be TRBD1 (6 bases). CDR1 is SGHTA, CDR2 FQGNSA, per germline. The CDR3 length is 17 residues. With 1 base removed from V and 5 bases from J, the gap between germline ends came to 18 bases.

This clonotype showed up many times. The genes are TRBV20-1 and TRBJ2-6, with D tentatively TRBD1 (6 bases). In germline, CDR1 is DFQATT, CDR2 SNEGSKA (reference sequence). The CDR3 is 18 amino acids. The V end was cut by 0 bases, the J end by 1 base, with 16 bases between. CDR3 sequence reads: CSARDRVRGNSGANVLTF. In nucleotides, the CDR3 is TGCAGTGCTAGAGATCGGGTCAGGGGAAATTCTGGGGCCAACGTCCTGACTTTC.

This clonotype has a count of ten or more. V is TRBV7-2 and J is TRBJ2-3, with D possibly TRBD2 on 7 matching bases. CDR1 is SGHTA and CDR2 is FQGNSA in the germline V gene. The length of the CDR3 is 16 residues. V was clipped by 1 base and J by 1 base, with 12 bases between them. CDR3 loop: CASSLGRGGGTDTQYF. The CDR3 DNA follows: TGTGCCAGCAGCTTAGGAAGGGGGGGCGGCACAGATACGCAGTATTTT.

This clonotype was seen only a few times. The CDR3 loop is CASSLYTVATNEKLFF. CDR3 in DNA: TGTGCCAGCAGCTTATACACAGTAGCAACTAATGAAAAACTGTTTTTT. The gene calls are TRBV7-9 and TRBJ1-4; no clear D. Deletions cut 2 bases from V and 0 bases from J, with 10 bases between. CDR1 and CDR2 from the germline V gene are SEHNR and FQNEAQ (reference sequence). This CDR3 spans 16 amino acids.

At least ten counts were recorded for this clonotype. The V call is TRBV19, the J call TRBJ2-4; possibly TRBD2 for D (6 bases). The CDR3 loop spans 15 amino acids. Germline lookup yields CDR1 LNHDA and CDR2 SQIVND (reference sequence). The V and J ends lost 5 bases and 6 bases respectively, with 17 bases between them. The CDR3 is CASSLGTSIGNIQYF. CDR3 nucleotide sequence: TGTGCCAGTAGTCTCGGGACTTCGATCGGAAACATTCAGTACTTC.

The rearrangement links TRBV15 to TRBJ1-1; 7 nucleotides match TRBD1. V trimming: 1 base; J trimming: 8 bases; junction bases outside the gene matches: 7. The CDR3 length is 14 residues. Germline CDR1 is LNHNV and CDR2 is YYDKDF (reference sequence). DNA for the CDR3: TGTGCCACCAGCAGAGGGTGGGACAGCCGGGAAGCTTTCTTT. Its translation: CATSRGWDSREAFF.

This clonotype was observed at least ten times. The rearrangement uses TRBV27 and TRBJ1-2; 7 nucleotides match TRBD1. Losses at the gene ends were 4 bases for V and 5 bases for J; bases not matched to a gene: 10. The CDR3 sequence is 15 residues long. The V gene's germline CDR1 is MNHEY and CDR2 SMNVEV (reference sequence). The chain's CDR3 is CASSSADRIIYGYTF. As DNA, the CDR3 is TGTGCCAGCAGTTCCGCGGACAGGATTATTTATGGCTACACCTTC.

The sample holds many counts of this clonotype. The V and J genes are TRBV20-1 and TRBJ2-5; D might be TRBD2 (6 bases). The V end was cut by 7 bases, the J end by 5 bases, with 11 bases between. The CDR3 runs 11 residues. The germline V gene encodes CDR1 DFQATT and CDR2 SNEGSKA (reference sequence). This chain's CDR3 is CSGRGTETQYF. In DNA form, the CDR3 reads TGCAGTGGGAGAGGGACTGAGACCCAGTACTTC.